This entry lists 4 T cell receptor beta chains sequenced from one sample in a study of blood T cells in healthy people across ages. A sample-barcoded 5' primer and a J-beta primer mix were used in a second PCR of about 7 to 11 cycles. TCRdb independently ran MiXCR on the 5' RACE reads; one entry per CDR3 protein. The data contain fewer than 800,000 distinct CDR3 sequences, over 45% of them singletons. Sequencing used blood. These receptors all stem from a woman in her sixties in good health.

The CDR3: CASSRGLAREQYF. The CDR3 DNA sequence: TGTGCCAGCAGCCGAGGACTAGCACGGGAGCAGTACTTC. This sequence joins TRBV14 and TRBJ2-7, with 8 bases identical to TRBD2. Unmatched junction bases numbered 6, after V lost 4 bases and J lost 7 bases. Germline V gene lookup returns CDR1 SGHDN and CDR2 FVKESK. The CDR3 is 13 residues long.

The V call is TRBV14, the J call TRBJ2-7; D gene uncertain. The V and J ends lost 1 base and 2 bases respectively, with 9 bases between them. Germline CDR1 reads SGHDN; CDR2 reads FVKESK. The CDR3 is 14 amino acids. The CDR3 spells CASSQGYLTYEQYF. The CDR3 region has the DNA TGTGCCAGCAGCCAAGGTTACTTGACCTACGAGCAGTACTTC.

This clonotype was counted only a few times. The V gene is TRBV7-9, the J gene TRBJ2-7, with D possibly matching TRBD2 (6 bases). V was pared by 1 base and J by 7 bases, with 8 bases between. This CDR3 is 12 amino acids long. Looked up from germline, CDR1 is SEHNR and CDR2 is FQNEAQ (reference sequence). The CDR3 reads CASSLVGTEQYF. CDR3 bases: TGTGCCAGCAGCTTAGTCGGGACTGAGCAGTACTTC.

The chain has TRBV5-1 and TRBJ2-1, with 7 bases that match TRBD2. Germline V gene data show CDR1 as SGHRS and CDR2 as YFSETQ. The CDR3 covers 14 residues. Trimming cost V 7 bases and J 8 bases; bases outside gene matches: 12. The chain's CDR3 is CASGPRAGSHEQFF. The CDR3 bases are TGCGCCAGCGGACCACGAGCGGGATCCCATGAGCAGTTCTTC.